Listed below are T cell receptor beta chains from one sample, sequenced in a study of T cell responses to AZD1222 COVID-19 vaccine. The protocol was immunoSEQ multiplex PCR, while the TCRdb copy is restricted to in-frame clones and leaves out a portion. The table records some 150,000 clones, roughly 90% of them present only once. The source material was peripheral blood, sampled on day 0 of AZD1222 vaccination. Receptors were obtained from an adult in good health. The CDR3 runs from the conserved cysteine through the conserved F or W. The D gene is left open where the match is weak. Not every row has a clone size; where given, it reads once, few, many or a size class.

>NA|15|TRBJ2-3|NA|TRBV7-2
TGTGCCAGCAGCTACTGGAAAGGGCTCACAGATACGCAGTATTTT
CASSYWKGLTDTQYF
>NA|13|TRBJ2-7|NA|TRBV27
TGTGCCAGCAGTCCCGCGAGGGGCTACGAGCAGTACTTC
CASSPARGYEQYF
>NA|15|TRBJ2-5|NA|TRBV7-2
TGTGCCAGCAGCCTTTCGACTCAATCGCGGGAGACCCAGTACTTC
CASSLSTQSRETQYF
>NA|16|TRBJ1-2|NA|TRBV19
TGTGCCAGTAGTATAGATCTACTTGGAGAGGGCTATGGCTACACCTTC
CASSIDLLGEGYGYTF
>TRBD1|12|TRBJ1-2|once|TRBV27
TGTGCCAGCGGGACAGCCAGAGGTGGCTACACCTTC
CASGTARGGYTF
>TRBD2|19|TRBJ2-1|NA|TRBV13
TGTGCCAGCAGCCAGCGGACTAGCGGGGGGGCGAGGTACTGGGGTGAGCAGTTCTTC
CASSQRTSGGARYWGEQFF
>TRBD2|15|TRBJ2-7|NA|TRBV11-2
TGTGCCAGCAGCTTAGCAGGGACTAGCTCCTACGAGCAGTACTTC
CASSLAGTSSYEQYF
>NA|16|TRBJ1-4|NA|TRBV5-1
TGCGCCAGCAGCTTGGCAGGGGCAAGGGCTAATGAAAAACTGTTTTTT
CASSLAGARANEKLFF
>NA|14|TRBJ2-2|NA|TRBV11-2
TGTGCCAGCAGCGCCGACGGGAACACCGGGGAGCTGTTTTTT
CASSADGNTGELFF
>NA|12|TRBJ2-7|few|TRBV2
TGTGCCAGCCGGGCAGGGAGCTACGAGCAGTACTTC
CASRAGSYEQYF
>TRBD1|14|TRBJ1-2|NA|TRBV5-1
TGCGCCAGCAGCTTAGACCAGGGGGCGTGGGGCTACACCTTC
CASSLDQGAWGYTF
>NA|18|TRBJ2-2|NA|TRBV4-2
TGTGCCAGCAGCCAGGGTCCGACGGGTCGAGGGCACACCGGGGAGCTGTTTTTT
CASSQGPTGRGHTGELFF
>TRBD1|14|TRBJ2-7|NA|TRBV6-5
TGTGCCAGCTGGCCGGGACAGGGTTATTACGAGCAGTACTTC
CASWPGQGYYEQYF
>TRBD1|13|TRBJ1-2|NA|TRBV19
TGTGCCAGTAGTATGATGACAGGGTATGGCTACACCTTC
CASSMMTGYGYTF
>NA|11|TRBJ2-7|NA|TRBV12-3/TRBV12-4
TGTGCCAGCAGCCCCGGTTACGAGCAGTACTTC
CASSPGYEQYF
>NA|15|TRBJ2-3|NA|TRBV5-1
TGCGCCAGCAGCTTGTTGTTGGGGGCGCGGGATACGCAGTATTTT
CASSLLLGARDTQYF
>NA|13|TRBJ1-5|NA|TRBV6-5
TGTGCCAGCAGCGGACTGGTAAATCAGCCCCAGCATTTT
CASSGLVNQPQHF
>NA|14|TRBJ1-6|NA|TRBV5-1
TGCGCCAGCAGCGAAGGACAGAGATATTCACCCCTCCACTTT
CASSEGQRYSPLHF
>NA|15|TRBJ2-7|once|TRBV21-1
TGTGCCAGCAGCATCGACGGACAGGGACCCTACGAGCAGTACTTC
CASSIDGQGPYEQYF
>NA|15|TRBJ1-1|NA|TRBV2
TGTGCCAGCATTCGAAGTCCGTCCCTCAACACTGAAGCTTTCTTT
CASIRSPSLNTEAFF
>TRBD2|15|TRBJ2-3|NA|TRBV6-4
TGTGCCAGCAGTGACTCGCGGGGGGCCACAGATACGCAGTATTTT
CASSDSRGATDTQYF
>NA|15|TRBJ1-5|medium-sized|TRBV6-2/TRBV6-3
TGTGCCAGCAGTTACTCCGCGGGAGAGGGGCAGCCCCAGCATTTT
CASSYSAGEGQPQHF
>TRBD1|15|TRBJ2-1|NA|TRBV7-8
TGTGCCAGCAGCTTCCAGGACAGGGTCTACAATGAGCAGTTCTTC
CASSFQDRVYNEQFF
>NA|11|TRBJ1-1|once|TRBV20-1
TGCAGTGCCCGGGGAGACACTGAAGCTTTCTTT
CSARGDTEAFF
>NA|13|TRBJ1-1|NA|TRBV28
TGTGCCAGCAGAGGGAAATTGAACACTGAAGCTTTCTTT
CASRGKLNTEAFF
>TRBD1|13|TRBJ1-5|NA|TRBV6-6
TGTGCCAGCCAAGACAGGGTAGAGCAGCCCCAGCATTTT
CASQDRVEQPQHF
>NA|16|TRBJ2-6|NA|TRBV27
TGTGCCAGCAGCCCTTGGACTCCGTCTGGGGCCAACGTCCTGACTTTC
CASSPWTPSGANVLTF
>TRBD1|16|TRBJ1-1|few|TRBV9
TGTGCCAGCAGCGCCTTGGACAGGGGGCTAGGGACTGAAGCTTTCTTT
CASSALDRGLGTEAFF
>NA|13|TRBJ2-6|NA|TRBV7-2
TGTGCCAGCAGACCTTCTGGGGCCAACGTCCTGACTTTC
CASRPSGANVLTF
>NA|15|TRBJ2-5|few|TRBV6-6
TGTGCCAGCAGTCGAGGGTTGGGGCAGTGGGAGACCCAGTACTTC
CASSRGLGQWETQYF
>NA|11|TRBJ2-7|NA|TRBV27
TGTGCCAGCACCCCGGGGGCTACGGAGTACTTC
CASTPGATEYF
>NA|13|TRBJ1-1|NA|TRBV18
TGTGCCAGCTCACCAGGACAGAACACTGAAGCTTTCTTT
CASSPGQNTEAFF
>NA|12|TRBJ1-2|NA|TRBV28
TGTGCCAGCAGTTTAGGGTACTATGGCTACACCTTC
CASSLGYYGYTF
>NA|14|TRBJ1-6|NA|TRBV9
TGTGCCAGCAGCGTTGGGATTTTGAATTCACCCCTCCACTTT
CASSVGILNSPLHF
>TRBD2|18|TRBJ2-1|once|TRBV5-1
TGCGCCAGCAGCTTGCCTATCGGACTAGCGGGCGTCAACAATGAGCAGTTCTTC
CASSLPIGLAGVNNEQFF
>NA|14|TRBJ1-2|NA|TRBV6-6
TGTGCCAGCAGTTACACGGCAGGGAAATATGGCTACACCTTC
CASSYTAGKYGYTF
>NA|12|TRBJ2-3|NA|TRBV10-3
TGTGCCATCAGTGCAGGCACAGATACGCAGTATTTT
CAISAGTDTQYF
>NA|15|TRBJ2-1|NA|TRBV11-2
TGTGCCAGCAGACGACCCGGGACACTAAACAATGAGCAGTTCTTC
CASRRPGTLNNEQFF
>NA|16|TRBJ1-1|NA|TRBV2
TGTGCCAGCAGTGAAACGTTTTGGCCCCCTCGGACTGAAGCTTTCTTT
CASSETFWPPRTEAFF
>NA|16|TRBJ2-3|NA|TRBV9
TGTGCCAGCAGCGTAGTGGGGGATCTACTCACAGATACGCAGTATTTT
CASSVVGDLLTDTQYF
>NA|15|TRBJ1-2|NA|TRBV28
TGTGCCAGCAGTTTTTTGCACATAGGCTTTTATGGCTACACCTTC
CASSFLHIGFYGYTF
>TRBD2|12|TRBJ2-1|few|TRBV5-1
TGCGCCAGCACCCGGACTAGGAATGAGCAGTTCTTC
CASTRTRNEQFF
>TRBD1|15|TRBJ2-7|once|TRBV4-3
TGCGCCAGCAGCCAAGAGTGGGACAGGGGTTACGAGCAGTACTTC
CASSQEWDRGYEQYF
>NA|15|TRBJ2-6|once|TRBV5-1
TGCGCCAGCAGCTTGTATACAGCTGGGGCCAACGTCCTGACTTTC
CASSLYTAGANVLTF
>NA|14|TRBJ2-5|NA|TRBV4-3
TGCGCCAGCAGCCAAGATAAAAGGCTGGAGACCCAGTACTTC
CASSQDKRLETQYF
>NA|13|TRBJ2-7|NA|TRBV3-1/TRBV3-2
TGTGCCAGCAGCCAAGATAGGGAATACGAGCAGTACTTC
CASSQDREYEQYF
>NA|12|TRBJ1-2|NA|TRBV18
TGTGCCAGCTCACCAGCTAACTATGGCTACACCTTC
CASSPANYGYTF
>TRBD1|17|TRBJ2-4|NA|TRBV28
TGTGCCAGCAGCCGACCCGGACAGGTCCAGGGCAAAAACATTCAGTACTTC
CASSRPGQVQGKNIQYF
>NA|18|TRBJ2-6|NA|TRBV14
TGTGCCAGCAGCCCGCTCGCGGGGGCCACCTCTGGGGCCAACGTCCTGACTTTC
CASSPLAGATSGANVLTF
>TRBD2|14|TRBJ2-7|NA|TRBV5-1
TGCGCCAGCAGCTATGGTAGCGGGAGGGACGAGCAGTACTTC
CASSYGSGRDEQYF
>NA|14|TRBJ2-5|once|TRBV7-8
TGTGCCAGCAGCTCCAGGGTGAAGTATGAGACCCAGTACTTC
CASSSRVKYETQYF
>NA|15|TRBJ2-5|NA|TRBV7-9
TGTGCCAGCAGCTACCACAGGGTAGTGGAAGAGACCCAGTACTTC
CASSYHRVVEETQYF
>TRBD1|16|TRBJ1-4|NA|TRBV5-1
TGCGCCAGCAGCTTAGGACAGGGGGCAACTAATGAAAAACTGTTTTTT
CASSLGQGATNEKLFF
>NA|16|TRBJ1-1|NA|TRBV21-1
TGTGCCAGCAGCAAAGGCAGGTCCGGGGTGAACACTGAAGCTTTCTTT
CASSKGRSGVNTEAFF
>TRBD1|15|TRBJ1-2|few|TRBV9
TGTGCCAGCAGCGGGGAGACAGGGGGGAACTATGGCTACACCTTC
CASSGETGGNYGYTF